This T cell receptor (beta chain) is drawn from a study of OX40 agonist ivuxolimab in advanced cancers. Study summary: At doses from 0.01 to 10 mg/kg, patients were given intravenous ivuxolimab every 2 weeks. Averaging about 60 years in age, with a range of about 23 to 90, the cohort was approximately 84% male. Patients achieving partial responses numbered three: one hepatocellular carcinoma case and two cutaneous melanoma cases.

The method was immunoSEQ multiplex PCR; TCRdb's version includes in-frame clones alone and lacks a portion of them. This sample has about 36,000 clones, with more than 75% found just once. Findings and caveats of the study: No determination was made of the antigen specificity of the expanded peripheral T cells.

CDR3 length equals 15 residues. J was trimmed by 6 bases and V by 7 bases; bases with no gene match: 12. Germline values: CDR1 MDHEN, CDR2 SYDVKM. This clone was counted a few times. Its antigen is unidentified. This TCR was recovered from an adult with an advanced solid tumor such as melanoma, head and neck, liver or kidney cancer. This sequence joins TRBV28 and TRBJ1-5; 7 bases are a match to TRBD1. The sample consisted of CD4+ or CD8+ T cells sorted from blood, taken in a trial of the OX40 agonist ivuxolimab. This CDR3 reads CASMFPRQGSQPQHF. CDR3 nucleotide sequence: TGTGCCAGCATGTTTCCTAGACAGGGAAGTCAGCCCCAGCATTTT.